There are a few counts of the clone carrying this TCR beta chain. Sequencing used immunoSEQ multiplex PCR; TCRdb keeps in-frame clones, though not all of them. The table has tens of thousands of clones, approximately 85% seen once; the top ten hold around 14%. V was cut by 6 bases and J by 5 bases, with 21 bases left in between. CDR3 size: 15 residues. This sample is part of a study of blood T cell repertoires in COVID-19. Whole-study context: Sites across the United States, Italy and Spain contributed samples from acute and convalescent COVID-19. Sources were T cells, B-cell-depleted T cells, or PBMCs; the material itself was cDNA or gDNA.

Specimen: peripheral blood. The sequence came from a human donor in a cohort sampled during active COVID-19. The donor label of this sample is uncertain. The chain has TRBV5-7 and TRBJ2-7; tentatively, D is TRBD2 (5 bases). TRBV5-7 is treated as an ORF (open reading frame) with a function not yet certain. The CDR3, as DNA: TGTGCCAGCACCCCTCGATTGTTGGCGAGGGACGAGCAGTACTTC. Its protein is CASTPRLLARDEQYF.